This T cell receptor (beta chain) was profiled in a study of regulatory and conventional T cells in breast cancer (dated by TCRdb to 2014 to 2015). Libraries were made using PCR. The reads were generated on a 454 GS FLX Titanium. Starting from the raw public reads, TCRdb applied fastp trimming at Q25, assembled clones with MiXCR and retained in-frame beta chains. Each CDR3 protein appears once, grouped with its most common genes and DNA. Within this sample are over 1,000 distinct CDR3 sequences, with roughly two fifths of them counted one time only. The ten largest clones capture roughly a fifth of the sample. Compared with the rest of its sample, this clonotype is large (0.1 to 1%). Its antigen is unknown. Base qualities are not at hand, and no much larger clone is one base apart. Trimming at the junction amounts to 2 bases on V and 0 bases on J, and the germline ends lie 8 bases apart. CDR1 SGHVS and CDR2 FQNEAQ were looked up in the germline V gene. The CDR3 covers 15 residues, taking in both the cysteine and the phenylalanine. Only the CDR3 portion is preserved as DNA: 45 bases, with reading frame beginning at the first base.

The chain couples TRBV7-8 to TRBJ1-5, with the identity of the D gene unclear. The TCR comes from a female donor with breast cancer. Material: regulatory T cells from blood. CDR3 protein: CASSLWATSNQPQHF. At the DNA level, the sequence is TGTGCCAGCAGCTTATGGGCTACTAGCAATCAGCCCCAGCATTTT.